This T cell receptor (beta chain) was observed in a study of human T cells and chemical hapten exposure. From the RACE reads, TCRdb called clonotypes with MiXCR, one entry per CDR3 protein. This sample carries 250,000 or so distinct CDR3 sequences, almost 8% of them seen once, and the ten largest clones take 1.2%. Trimming removed 2 bases at V and 1 base at J, with 9 bases between. Germline V CDR1 and CDR2: KGHSY, FQNENV. The CDR3 is made up of 15 amino acids. This clonotype has at least ten counts. The time point is: pre-sensitization, week 0. Specified treatment: therapeutic diphenylcyclopropenone sensitization with weekly scalp DPC.

The sample here was whole blood, taken in connection with sensitization to the hapten diphenylcyclopropenone (DPC). The genes are TRBV16 and TRBJ1-5; no firm D call. This TCR was sampled from a man in his late teens or twenties with alopecia areata. Some clones in this sample may be carry-over from other donors' samples. The CDR3 reads CASSQGANSNQPQHF. The CDR3 nucleotides read TGTGCCAGCAGCCAAGGCGCCAACAGCAATCAGCCCCAGCATTTT.